Below are 14 T cell receptor beta chains sequenced from a single sample in a study of T cell repertoires in cytomegalovirus infection. TCRdb re-derived calls from the reads in MiXCR, one entry per CDR3 protein. Here the sample spans around 300,000 distinct CDR3 sequences, around a tenth being singletons. Sequencing was performed on PBMCs. These receptors all stem from a human donor in good health (CMV status not recorded). Some clones in this sample may be carry-over from other donors' samples.

This clonotype was recorded a few times. V and J are TRBV27 and TRBJ2-7; 15 bases are shared with TRBD2. CDR3 size: 16 residues. Trimming cost V 6 bases and J 5 bases; bases outside gene matches: 8. Germline V CDR1 and CDR2: MNHEY, SMNVEV (reference sequence). CDR3 amino acids: CASRIGGTSGRHEQYF. The CDR3 DNA follows: TGTGCCAGCAGAATAGGGGGGACTAGCGGGAGGCACGAGCAGTACTTC.

The chain employs TRBV7-2 and TRBJ2-1; D remains ambiguous. The CDR3 totals 14 residues. Trimming took off 5 bases at V and 6 bases at J, with 14 bases between the two ends. Germline V gene data show CDR1 as SGHTA and CDR2 as FQGNSA. Written as DNA, the CDR3 is TGTGCCAGCAGCCCGACGGGCAGGTCCAATGAGCAGTTCTTC. It codes for CASSPTGRSNEQFF.

The chain couples TRBV4-2 to TRBJ1-1; D is ambiguous. Per germline, CDR1 LGHNA and CDR2 YNFKEQ. This CDR3 has 15 residues. The V end was cut by 0 bases, the J end by 1 base, with 9 bases between. The CDR3 sequence is CASSQDITGNTEAFF. The CDR3 DNA follows: TGTGCCAGCAGCCAAGATATTACGGGGAACACTGAAGCTTTCTTT.

Remarks on this clonotype: A much larger clone differs by one base, so this may be a read error. The chain links TRBV7-2 to TRBJ1-1; D unclear. The length of the CDR3 is 13 residues. Germline assignment: CDR1 SGHTA and CDR2 FQGNSA. CDR3 bases: TGTGCCAGCAGCTTAGCTTCTAACACTGAAGATTTCTTT. Translating it yields CASSLASNTEDFF.

This clonotype was recorded many times. The CDR3 sequence is CASSLAQGPYNEQFF. The CDR3 region has the DNA TGTGCCAGCAGCTTGGCTCAGGGGCCCTACAATGAGCAGTTCTTC. The chain links TRBV11-3 to TRBJ2-1; D is possibly TRBD1 (6 bases). Looked up from germline, CDR1 is SGHNT and CDR2 is YENEEA. The CDR3 is made up of 15 amino acids. Trimming took 3 bases from V and 2 from J, leaving 11 bases between them.

This clonotype came up many times. The rearrangement uses TRBV7-8 and TRBJ2-3; the D call may be TRBD1 or TRBD2 (6 bases each). Trimming stripped 4 bases from V and 5 bases from J, with 19 bases between. The CDR3 has 16 amino acids. The germline gives CDR1 SGHVS, CDR2 FQNEAQ. CDR3 sequence (DNA): TGTGCCAGCAGCTCCTCCCTGGGGGCGCGGGGAGATACGCAGTATTTT. Its protein is CASSSSLGARGDTQYF.

This clonotype was seen a few times. V usage is TRBV11-2 and J usage is TRBJ2-3; D perhaps matches TRBD2 (5 bases). Germline CDR1 is SGHAT and CDR2 is FQNNGV. This CDR3 contains 17 residues. V lost 0 bases and J 2 bases, leaving 15 bases between the germline ends. The DNA for the CDR3 is TGTGCCAGCAGCTTAGATCCCCGGGGTTACCCCACAGATACGCAGTATTTT. This encodes CASSLDPRGYPTDTQYF.

The sample holds many counts of this clonotype. The V and J genes are TRBV7-2 and TRBJ2-1; unclear D gene. Germline CDR1 SGHTA, CDR2 FQGNSA. The CDR3 is 12 residues long. V shed 2 bases and J shed 5 bases, with 4 bases lying between them. The CDR3 loop is CASSLSNNEQFF. For the CDR3, the DNA is TGTGCCAGCAGCTTATCCAACAATGAGCAGTTCTTC.

This clonotype was recorded at least ten times. The chain combines TRBV7-2 with TRBJ2-3; D remains unclear. The CDR3 covers 15 residues. Between the trimmed V and J ends, which lost 2 bases and 4 bases, there was a span of 13 bases. Per germline, CDR1 SGHTA and CDR2 FQGNSA. The CDR3 DNA reads TGTGCCAGCAGCTTAACAAGATTCTGGGCAGATACGCAGTATTTT. This gives the protein CASSLTRFWADTQYF.

This clonotype has just a few counts. The V gene is TRBV11-3, the J gene TRBJ2-7, with 8 bases lining up with TRBD1. Trimming at V came to 0 bases and at J to 6 bases, leaving 7 bases not matched to a gene. Germline V gene data show CDR1 as SGHNT and CDR2 as YENEEA. The CDR3 sequence is 15 residues long. The CDR3 protein is CASSLDVLGTGEQYF. The CDR3 DNA follows: TGTGCCAGCAGCTTAGATGTCCTGGGGACAGGCGAGCAGTACTTC.

This clonotype came up many times. This sequence joins TRBV12-3 or TRBV12-4 and TRBJ1-1; D may be TRBD1 (5 bases). V lost 2 bases and J lost 4, with 17 bases in between. This CDR3 has 16 residues. The CDR3 is CASSLSHSLRGTEAFF. The CDR3 DNA is TGTGCCAGCAGTTTATCCCACTCACTAAGGGGCACTGAAGCTTTCTTT.

This clonotype came up many times. J is TRBJ2-5 and V is TRBV7-2, with a tentative D call TRBD2 (6 bases). CDR3 length: 13 amino acids. V was shortened by 5 bases and J by 4 bases, with 11 bases between the two germline ends. Germline V gene data show CDR1 as SGHTA and CDR2 as FQGNSA. The CDR3: CASSPWRGETQYF. The CDR3 DNA sequence: TGTGCCAGCAGCCCCTGGAGGGGAGAGACCCAGTACTTC.

In its sample, this clonotype was seen many times. The chain carries TRBV7-8 and TRBJ1-2; 7 bases map to TRBD1. In germline, CDR1 is SGHVS, CDR2 FQNEAQ. The CDR3 has 14 residues. V lost 5 bases, J lost 4 bases, and 7 bases stayed unmatched. CDR3: CASSRGQPLYGYTF. In nucleotides, the CDR3 is TGTGCCAGCAGCAGGGGACAGCCCCTCTATGGCTACACCTTC.

The V call is TRBV7-2, the J call TRBJ1-6; D remains unclear. This CDR3 comprises 13 residues. Germline values: CDR1 SGHTA, CDR2 FQGNSA. The V and J ends lost 2 bases and 10 bases respectively, with 9 bases between them. The chain's CDR3 is CASSLFSESPLHF. The CDR3 DNA reads TGTGCCAGCAGCTTATTCTCCGAGTCACCCCTCCACTTT. Using reference TRBV7-2 and TRBJ1-6 for the parts outside the CDR3, the full variable domain is GAGVSQSPSNKVTEKGKDVELRCDPISGHTALYWYRQSLGQGLEFLIYFQGNSAPDKSGLPSDRFSAERTGGSVSTLTIQRTQQEDSAVYLCASSLFSESPLHFGNGTRLTVT.